What follows describes a single TCR beta chain. TCRdb's copy holds only in-frame clones and misses some; the assay was immunoSEQ multiplex PCR. The sample includes under 110,000 clones, about nine tenths seen only once; the top ten take about 0.48%. These data come from a study of OX40 agonist ivuxolimab in advanced cancers. Germline V gene sequence: CDR1 SGHVS, CDR2 FQNEAQ. Trimming stripped 2 bases from V and 5 bases from J, with 12 bases between. CDR3 length equals 14 residues. Autoimmune disease history or systemic immunosuppression led to patient exclusion. Here the sequenced sample was CD4+ or CD8+ T cells sorted from blood, taken in a trial of the OX40 agonist ivuxolimab. The chain is built from TRBV7-8 and TRBJ1-1; TRBD1 might be the D (5 bases). This clonotype was obtained from an adult with an advanced solid tumor such as melanoma, head and neck, liver or kidney cancer. CDR3 sequence reads: CASSLQGGRTEAFF. CDR3 nucleotide sequence: TGTGCCAGCAGCTTACAGGGAGGGCGTACTGAAGCTTTCTTT.